The clone carrying this T cell receptor (beta chain) was picked up many times. Its antigen is not identified. Coverage ceases 3 residues before the CDR3 finishes, and the germline J gene fills in the end. V lost 4 bases and J 0 bases, leaving 15 bases between the germline ends. CDR1 and CDR2 from the germline V gene are DFQATT and SNEGSKA (reference sequence). This CDR3 region has 15 residues. These data are taken from a study of T cell clonality in common variable immunodeficiency. The study, taken as a whole, reports: Repertoire-complication correlations in CVID were limited by patient heterogeneity. CVID subjects shared fewer TCRbeta clones than healthy controls did. Authors noted CVID clonality's cause needs subpopulation repertoire sequencing.

The repertoire was sequenced with immunoSEQ multiplex PCR; TCRdb's copy has only in-frame clones and lacks some. The sample was found to contain approximately 50,000 clones, and every one recurs. This rearrangement joins TRBV20-1 to TRBJ2-5; tentative D call: TRBD2 (6 bases). This sequence was found in a person aged 18-70 years in good health. Sequencing was done on a sample of peripheral blood mononuclear cells. The CDR3 DNA, read in part, is TGCAGTGCTACCCTGGGTAGCGGCTACCAAGAGACC. Translation: CSATLGSGYQET. From start to end, the CDR3 is CSATLGSGYQETQYF.